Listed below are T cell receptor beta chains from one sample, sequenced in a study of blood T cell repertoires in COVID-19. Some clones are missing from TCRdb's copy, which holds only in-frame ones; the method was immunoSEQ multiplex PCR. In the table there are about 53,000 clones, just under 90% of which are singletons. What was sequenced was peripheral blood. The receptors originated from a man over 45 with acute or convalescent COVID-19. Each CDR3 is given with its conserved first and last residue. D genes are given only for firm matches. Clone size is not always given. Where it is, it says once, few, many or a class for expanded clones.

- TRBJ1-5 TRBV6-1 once TGTGCCAGCAGTGACACAATCCAGCAGCCCCAGCATTTT CASSDTIQQPQHF
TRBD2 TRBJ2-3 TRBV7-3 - TGTGCCAGCAGCTTAGGGATAGCGGGAGTGGTAGATACGCAGTATTTT CASSLGIAGVVDTQYF
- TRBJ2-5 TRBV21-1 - TGTGCCAGCAGTTTTTTGCCGGGTGACGAAGAGACCCAGTACTTC CASSFLPGDEETQYF
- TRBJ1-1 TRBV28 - TGTGCCAGTATTCCAGGAAACACTGAAGCTTTCTTT CASIPGNTEAFF
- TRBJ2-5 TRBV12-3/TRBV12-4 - TGTGCCAGCAGTTTAGGGACACGGGAGACCCAGTACTTC CASSLGTRETQYF
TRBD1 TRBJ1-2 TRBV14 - TGTGCCAGCAGCCGCCGGGACAGCGTTAACTATGGCTACACCTTC CASSRRDSVNYGYTF
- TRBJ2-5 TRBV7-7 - TGTGCTAGCAGCTTAGACTGGCAGATGAGCAGGGAGACCCAGTACTTC CASSLDWQMSRETQYF
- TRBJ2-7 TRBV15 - TGTGCCACCAGCAGAGGGGCCCTGAGTTACGAGCAGTACTTC CATSRGALSYEQYF
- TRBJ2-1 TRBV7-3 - TGTGCCAGCAGCTTAACGTGGGCAGCCTACAATGAGCAGTTCTTC CASSLTWAAYNEQFF
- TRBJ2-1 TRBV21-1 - TGTGCTCCCTTAAAAATGGGGCAGGGCGACAATGAGCAGTTCTTC CAPLKMGQGDNEQFF
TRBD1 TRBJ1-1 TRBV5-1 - TGCGCCAGCAGCTTGCATCGGGACAGTGCAACGGCTGAAGCTTTCTTT CASSLHRDSATAEAFF
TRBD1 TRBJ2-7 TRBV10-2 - TGCGCCAGCCGGGACAGGGGCTACGAGCAGTACTTC CASRDRGYEQYF
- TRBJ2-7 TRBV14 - TGTGCCAGCAGCCAAGATCACGGCGGCGAGCAGTACTTC CASSQDHGGEQYF
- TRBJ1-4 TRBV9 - TGTGCCAGCTCCCGAACGGCCAGGGCCGATGAAAAACTGTTTTTT CASSRTARADEKLFF
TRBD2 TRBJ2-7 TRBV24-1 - TGTGCCACCAGTGATTTGCAGGTCGGACTAGCGGGAGGTTCCCCAACCTACGAGCAGTACTTC CATSDLQVGLAGGSPTYEQYF
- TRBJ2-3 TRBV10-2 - TGCGCCAGCAGTGAGTCGAGGGGGTTCACAGATACGCAGTATTTT CASSESRGFTDTQYF
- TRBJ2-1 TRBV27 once TGTGCCAGCAGTTTATGGGAGGGGGGGCCTCTGCGGCAGTTCTTC CASSLWEGGPLRQFF
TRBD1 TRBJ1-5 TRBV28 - TGTGCCAGCGCCCAGACAGGGGTTGGCAATCAGCCCCAGCATTTT CASAQTGVGNQPQHF
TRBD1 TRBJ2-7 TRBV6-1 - TGTGCCAGCAGTGAAGGTGGGGCAGGGGGCGACGAGCAGTACTTC CASSEGGAGGDEQYF
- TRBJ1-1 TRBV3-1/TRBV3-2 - TGTGCCAGCAGCCAAGCCCTCGGAGGGACCATGCATGCTTTCTTT CASSQALGGTMHAFF
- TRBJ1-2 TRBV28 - TGTGCCAGCAGTTTTCGTCGGGGCTACACCTTC CASSFRRGYTF
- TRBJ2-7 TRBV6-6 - TGTGCCAGCAGTCCGGCCCTCCCGGGGAACAACTACGAGCAGTACTTC CASSPALPGNNYEQYF
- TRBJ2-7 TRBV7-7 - TGTGCTAGCAGCTTAGGGCCGGACAGCTACGAGCAGTACTTC CASSLGPDSYEQYF
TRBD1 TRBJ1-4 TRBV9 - TGTGCCAGCAGCTACGGACAGGGGGCAGCAACTAATGAAAAACTGTTTTTT CASSYGQGAATNEKLFF
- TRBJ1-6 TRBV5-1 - TGCGCCAGCAGCTTGGACGGGATGGATAATTCACCCCTCCACTTT CASSLDGMDNSPLHF
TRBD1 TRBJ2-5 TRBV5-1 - TGCGCCAGCAGTCAACAGGGGAGAGAGACCCAGTACTTC CASSQQGRETQYF
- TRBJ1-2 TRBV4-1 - TGCGCCAGCAGCCAAGTAGGGGCTCGAGGCTACACCTTC CASSQVGARGYTF
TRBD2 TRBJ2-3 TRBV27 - TGTGCCAGCAGTTTCAGCGGGGTGATCACAGATACGCAGTATTTT CASSFSGVITDTQYF
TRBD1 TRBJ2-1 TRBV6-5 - TGTGCCAGCAGCCCGACAGGGTTGAGGCAGTTCTTC CASSPTGLRQFF
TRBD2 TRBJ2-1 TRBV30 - TGTGCCTGGAGTGGAGGACTAGCGGGGGTAAGGGGGCAGTTCTTC CAWSGGLAGVRGQFF
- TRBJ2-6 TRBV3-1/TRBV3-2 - TGTGCCAGCAGCGTCTTCAGTTCTGGGGCCAACGTCCTGACTTTC CASSVFSSGANVLTF
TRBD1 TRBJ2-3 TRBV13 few TGTGCCAGCAGCACCCGACAGGGGTACTCAGATACGCAGTATTTT CASSTRQGYSDTQYF
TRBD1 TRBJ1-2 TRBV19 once TGTGCCAGTAGTATAGATCTCATGACAGGGACCTATGGCTACACCTTC CASSIDLMTGTYGYTF
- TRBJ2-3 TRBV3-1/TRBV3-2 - TGTGCCAGCAGCCAACGGCCGGGGGAAGATACGCAGTATTTT CASSQRPGEDTQYF
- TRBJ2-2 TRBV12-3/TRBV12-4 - TGTGCCAGCAGTTTTATAGCCGGGGAGCTGTTTTTT CASSFIAGELFF
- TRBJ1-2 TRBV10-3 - TGTGCCATCAGTGAAGAGCAGCGCTATGGCTACACCTTC CAISEEQRYGYTF
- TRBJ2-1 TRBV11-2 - TGTGCCAGCAGCTTATATTTCACAGGGTCCTGGGACAATGAGCAGTTCTTC CASSLYFTGSWDNEQFF
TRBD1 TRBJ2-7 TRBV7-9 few TGTGCCAGCAGTTTACAGGGGGAAAGGACCTACGAGCAGTACTTC CASSLQGERTYEQYF
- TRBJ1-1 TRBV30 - TGTGCCGTGATCCACAGGTTCTTGAACACTGAAGCTTTCTTT CAVIHRFLNTEAFF
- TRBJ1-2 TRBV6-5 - TGTGCCAGCAGTTCCGCGGACCAGGGCGGCTACACCTTC CASSSADQGGYTF
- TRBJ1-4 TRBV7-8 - TGTGCCAGCTCCAGGGGCCCTAATGAAAAACTGTTTTTT CASSRGPNEKLFF
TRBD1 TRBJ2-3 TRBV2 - TGTGCCAGCAGTGAAGGGGGACAGCCCACAGATACGCAGTATTTT CASSEGGQPTDTQYF
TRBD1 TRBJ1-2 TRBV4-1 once TGCGCCAGCAGCCAAACTGGGACAGTGAGGTATGGCTACACCTTC CASSQTGTVRYGYTF
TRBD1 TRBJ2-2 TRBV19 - TGTGCCAGTAGTATAGGGACAGGCTACACCGGGGAGCTGTTTTTT CASSIGTGYTGELFF
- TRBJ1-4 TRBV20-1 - TGCAGTGTTCGGAATGAAAAACTGTTTTTT CSVRNEKLFF